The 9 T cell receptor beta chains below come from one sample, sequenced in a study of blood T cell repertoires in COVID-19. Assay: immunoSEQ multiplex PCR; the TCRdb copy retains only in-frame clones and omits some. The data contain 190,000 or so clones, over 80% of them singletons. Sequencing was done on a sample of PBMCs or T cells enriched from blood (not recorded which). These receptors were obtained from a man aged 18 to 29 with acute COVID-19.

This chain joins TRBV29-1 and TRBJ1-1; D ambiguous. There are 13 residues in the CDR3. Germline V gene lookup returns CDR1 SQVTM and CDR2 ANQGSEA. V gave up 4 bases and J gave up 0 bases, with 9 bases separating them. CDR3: CSVATRLNTEAFF. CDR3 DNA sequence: TGCAGCGTTGCAACACGCTTGAACACTGAAGCTTTCTTT.

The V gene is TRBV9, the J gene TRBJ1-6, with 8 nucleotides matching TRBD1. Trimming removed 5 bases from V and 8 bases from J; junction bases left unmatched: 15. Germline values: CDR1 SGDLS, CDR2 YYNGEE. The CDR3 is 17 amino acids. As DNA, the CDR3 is TGTGCCAGCAGATCAGGGGGCTCGGGACGTTGGGATTCACCCCTCCACTTT. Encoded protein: CASRSGGSGRWDSPLHF.

Here the CDR3 DNA reads TGTGCCAGCAGCCGTAGAGGTAGCGCCTCTGGGGCCAACGTCCTGACTTTC. It is translated as CASSRRGSASGANVLTF. The J gene is TRBJ2-6, the V gene TRBV21-1; the D call TRBD2 from the table was never checked on the DNA. TRBV21-1 is a recognized pseudogene. The CDR3 totals 17 residues.

CDR3 sequence: CASSLSGTDTQYF. DNA for the CDR3: TGTGCCAGCAGCTTAAGCGGGACAGATACGCAGTATTTT. This chain uses TRBV13 with TRBJ2-3; possible D gene TRBD2, 6 bases. Germline-derived CDR1 and CDR2 are PRHDT and FYEKMQ (reference sequence). The CDR3 runs 13 residues. Trimming left V 2 bases short and J 3 bases short, with 6 bases between.

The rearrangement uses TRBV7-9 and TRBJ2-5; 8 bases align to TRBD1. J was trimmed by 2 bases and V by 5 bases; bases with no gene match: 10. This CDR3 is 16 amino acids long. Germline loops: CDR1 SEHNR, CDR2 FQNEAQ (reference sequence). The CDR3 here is CASSMDRVGVQETQYF. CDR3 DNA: TGTGCCAGCAGCATGGACAGGGTAGGAGTGCAAGAGACCCAGTACTTC. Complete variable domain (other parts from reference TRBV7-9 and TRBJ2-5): DTGVSQNPRHKITKRGQNVTFRCDPISEHNRLYWYRQTLGQGPEFLTYFQNEAQLEKSRLLSDRFSAERPKGSFSTLEIQRTEQGDSAMYLCASSMDRVGVQETQYFGPGTRLLVL.

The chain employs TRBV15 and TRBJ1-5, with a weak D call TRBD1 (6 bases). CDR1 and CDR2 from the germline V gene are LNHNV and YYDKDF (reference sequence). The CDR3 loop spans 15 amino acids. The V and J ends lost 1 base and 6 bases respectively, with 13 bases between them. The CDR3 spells CATSRAEGGPQPQHF. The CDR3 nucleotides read TGTGCCACCAGCAGAGCCGAGGGGGGGCCTCAGCCCCAGCATTTT.

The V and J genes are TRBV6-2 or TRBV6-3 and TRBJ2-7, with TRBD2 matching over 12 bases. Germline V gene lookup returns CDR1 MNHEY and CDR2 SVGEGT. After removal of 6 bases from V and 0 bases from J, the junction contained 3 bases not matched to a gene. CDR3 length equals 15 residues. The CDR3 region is CASSQTSGSSYEQYF. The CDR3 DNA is TGTGCCAGCAGCCAGACTAGCGGGAGCTCCTACGAGCAGTACTTC.

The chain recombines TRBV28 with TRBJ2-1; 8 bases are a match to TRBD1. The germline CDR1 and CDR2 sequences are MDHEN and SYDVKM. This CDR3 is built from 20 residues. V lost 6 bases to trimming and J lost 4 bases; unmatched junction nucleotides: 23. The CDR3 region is CASSRTGWNRALGGYNEQFF. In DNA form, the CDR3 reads TGTGCCAGCAGCAGGACAGGGTGGAATAGGGCACTAGGTGGGTACAATGAGCAGTTCTTC. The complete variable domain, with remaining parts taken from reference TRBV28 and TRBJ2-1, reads DVKVTQSSRYLVKRTGEKVFLECVQDMDHENMFWYRQDPGLGLRLIYFSYDVKMKEKGDIPEGYSVSREKKERFSLILESASTNQTSMYLCASSRTGWNRALGGYNEQFFGPGTRLTVL.

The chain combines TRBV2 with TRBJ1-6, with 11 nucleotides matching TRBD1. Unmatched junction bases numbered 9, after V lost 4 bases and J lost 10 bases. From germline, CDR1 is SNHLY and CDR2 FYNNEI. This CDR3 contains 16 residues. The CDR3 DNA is TGTGCCAGCAGTGGGTGGACAGGGGGCTGGGGGTCACCCCTCCACTTT. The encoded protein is CASSGWTGGWGSPLHF.